This TCR beta chain was documented in a study of T cells in localized non-small cell lung cancer. The CDR3 has 14 amino acids. The germline V gene encodes CDR1 MNHGY and CDR2 SAAAGT. V dropped 9 bases and J dropped 4 bases, with 18 bases sitting between them. Findings and caveats of the study: Measurement of T cell clonality placed uninvolved adjacent lung highest, above the level in tumor. When the top 100 tumor clones were examined, a median around 58 of them also appeared in the adjacent lung, which was paired and uninvolved. Patients showing higher blood T cell density tended to see longer overall survival.

On this clone: The antigen is not known.

Lacking atypia, the adjacent lung had been sampled at least 2 cm away from the tumor margin. Repertoires were generated with immunoSEQ multiplex PCR, while TCRdb's copy carries only in-frame clones and drops some. The sample lists around 1,300 clones, around 25% occurring once. The source material was normal lung tissue next to the tumor, sampled before any cancer treatment. This chain joins TRBV6-8 and TRBJ1-2; TRBD1 is a possible D gene (6 bases). The origin of this receptor is an older male donor with stage I lung adenocarcinoma. This chain's CDR3 is CASHKGGVGYGYTF. The CDR3 bases are TGTGCCAGTCATAAAGGGGGTGTCGGCTATGGCTACACCTTC.